The 2 T cell receptor beta chains reported below all come from one sample, sequenced in a study of shared clonotypes between healthy human individuals. Using immunoSEQ multiplex PCR, the repertoire was profiled, and TCRdb retains in-frame clones only, with some absent. The sample records some 1 million clones, 65% to 80% being singletons. Source material: memory CD4+ T cells sorted from blood. Subset defined: CD45RA-negative fraction. The receptors derive from a man between 18 and 35 years old in good health.

V and J are TRBV28 and TRBJ1-6; D is perhaps TRBD1 (5 bases). Germline V gene sequence: CDR1 MDHEN, CDR2 SYDVKM. CDR3 length: 15 residues. Trimming took 4 bases from V and 5 from J, leaving 12 bases between them. The CDR3 here is CASSSGQANNSPLHF. CDR3 bases: TGTGCCAGCAGTTCAGGACAAGCTAATAATTCACCCCTCCACTTT.

This clone occurred many times. The chain carries TRBV6-5 and TRBJ1-5; D remains unclear. V was shortened by 3 bases and J by 0 bases, with 6 bases between the two germline ends. This CDR3 is 14 amino acids long. Germline CDR1 is MNHEY and CDR2 is SVGAGI. The CDR3 DNA sequence: TGTGCCAGCAGTTATGGAGTTAGCAATCAGCCCCAGCATTTT. This codes for CASSYGVSNQPQHF.